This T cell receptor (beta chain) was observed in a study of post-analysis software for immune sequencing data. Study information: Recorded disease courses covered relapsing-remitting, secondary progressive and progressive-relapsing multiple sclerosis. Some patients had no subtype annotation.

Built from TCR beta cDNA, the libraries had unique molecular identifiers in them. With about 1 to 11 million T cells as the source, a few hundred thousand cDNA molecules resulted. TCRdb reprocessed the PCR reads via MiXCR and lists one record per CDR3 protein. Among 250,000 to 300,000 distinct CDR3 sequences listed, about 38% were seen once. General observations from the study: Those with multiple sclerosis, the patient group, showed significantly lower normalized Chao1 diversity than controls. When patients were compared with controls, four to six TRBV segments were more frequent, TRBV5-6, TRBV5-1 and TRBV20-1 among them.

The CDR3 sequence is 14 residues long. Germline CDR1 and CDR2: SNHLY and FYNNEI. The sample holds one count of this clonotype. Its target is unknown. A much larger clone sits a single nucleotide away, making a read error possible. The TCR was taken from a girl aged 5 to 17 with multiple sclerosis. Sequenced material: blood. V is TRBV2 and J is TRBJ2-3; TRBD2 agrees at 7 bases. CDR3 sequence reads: CASTSERGTDTLYF. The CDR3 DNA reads TGTGCCAGCACCTCTGAGCGGGGAACAGATACGCTGTATTTT.